The source of this TCR beta chain is a study of OX40 agonist ivuxolimab in advanced cancers. As for the study in general: From about 23 to 85 years was the age range, with a mean of around 60 years, and over 70% were male.

Concerning this clone: The antigen is undetermined.

The repertoire was sequenced with immunoSEQ multiplex PCR; TCRdb's copy has only in-frame clones and lacks some. This sample has about 140,000 clones, with approximately 90% found just once. Study observations and caveats: Certain nonresponders additionally had low normalized T-cell clonal expansion. Researchers report that CD8+ T cells had, on average, more expanded clones than CD4+. CD4+ and CD8+ blood T cells expanded clonally by week 6 at 0.1 to 3.0 mg/kg.

J gave up 8 bases and V 5 bases, and 11 bases lay outside the gene matches. Germline CDR1 SGHAT, CDR2 FQDESV (reference sequence). The length of the CDR3 is 15 residues. This clonotype was sampled from an adult with an advanced solid tumor such as melanoma, head and neck, liver or kidney cancer. The sequencing here drew on CD4+ or CD8+ T cells sorted from blood, taken in a trial of the OX40 agonist ivuxolimab. The chain joins TRBV11-1 to TRBJ2-1; 8 bases match TRBD2. This CDR3 is CASSPPGTSIDEQFF. The CDR3 bases are TGTGCCAGCAGCCCCCCCGGGACTAGTATCGATGAGCAGTTCTTC.